The text below deals with one T cell receptor (beta chain). What it binds is not known. Method: immunoSEQ multiplex PCR; TCRdb's copy keeps in-frame clones and lacks some. The sample includes about 27,000 clones, over 65% of them seen just once. These data originate in a study of PD-1 blockade in classical Hodgkin lymphoma. Study information: Patients received nivolumab 3 mg/kg intravenously every 2 weeks.

Findings of the study overall: According to reports, newly diagnosed patients had lower baseline TCR diversity than healthy donors, and relapsed/refractory patients had lower baseline TCR diversity still.

CDR3 length: 16 residues. Germline V gene sequence: CDR1 LNHNV, CDR2 YYDKDF (reference sequence). V was clipped by 3 bases and J by 2 bases; unmatched bases: 7. Following autologous stem cell transplantation, relapse occurred in every patient, and exposure to brentuximab vedotin varied. Thawed PBMCs were the source of CD4+ T cells, purified by magnetic negative selection. The sequencing here drew on CD4+ T cells from blood, taken at baseline. The sequence was collected from a human donor with classical Hodgkin lymphoma. This sequence joins TRBV15 and TRBJ2-5, with 9 positions matching TRBD2. As DNA, the CDR3 is TGTGCCACCAGCAGGTTCACGCGGGGGGGACAAGAGACCCAGTACTTC. This sequence encodes CATSRFTRGGQETQYF.